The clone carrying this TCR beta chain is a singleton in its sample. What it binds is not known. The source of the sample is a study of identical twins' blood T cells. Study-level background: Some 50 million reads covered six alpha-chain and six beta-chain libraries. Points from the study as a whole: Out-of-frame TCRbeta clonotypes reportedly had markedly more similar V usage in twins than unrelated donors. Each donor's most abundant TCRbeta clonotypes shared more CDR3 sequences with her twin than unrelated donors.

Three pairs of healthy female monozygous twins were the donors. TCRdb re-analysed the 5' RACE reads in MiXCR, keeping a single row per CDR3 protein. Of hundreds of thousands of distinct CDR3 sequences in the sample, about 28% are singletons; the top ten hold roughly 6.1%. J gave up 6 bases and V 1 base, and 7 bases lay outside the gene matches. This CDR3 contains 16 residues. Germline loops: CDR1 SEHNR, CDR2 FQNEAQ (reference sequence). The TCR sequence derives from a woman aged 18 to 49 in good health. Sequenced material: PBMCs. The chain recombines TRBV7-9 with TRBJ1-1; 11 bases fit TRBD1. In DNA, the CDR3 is TGTGCCAGCAGCTTAGGGGCGGGACAGGGGGGTCCTGAAGCTTTCTTT. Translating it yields CASSLGAGQGGPEAFF.